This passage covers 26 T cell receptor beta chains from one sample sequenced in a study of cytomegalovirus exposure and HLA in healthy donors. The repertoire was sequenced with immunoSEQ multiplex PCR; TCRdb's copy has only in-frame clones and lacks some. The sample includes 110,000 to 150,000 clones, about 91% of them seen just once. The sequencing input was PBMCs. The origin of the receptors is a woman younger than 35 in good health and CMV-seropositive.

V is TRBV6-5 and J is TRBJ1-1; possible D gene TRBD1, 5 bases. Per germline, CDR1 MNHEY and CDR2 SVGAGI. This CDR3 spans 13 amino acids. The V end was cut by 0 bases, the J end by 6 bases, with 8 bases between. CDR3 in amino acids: CASSYSWGAEAFF. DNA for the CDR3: TGTGCCAGCAGTTACTCGTGGGGCGCTGAAGCTTTCTTT.

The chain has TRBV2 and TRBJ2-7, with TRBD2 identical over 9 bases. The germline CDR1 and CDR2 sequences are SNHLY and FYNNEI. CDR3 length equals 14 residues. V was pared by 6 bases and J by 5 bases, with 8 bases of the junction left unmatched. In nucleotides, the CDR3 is TGTGCCAGCAGGATGTCTAGCGGGGTGGACGAGCAGTACTTC. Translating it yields CASRMSSGVDEQYF. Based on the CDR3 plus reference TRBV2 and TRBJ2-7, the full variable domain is EPEVTQTPSHQVTQMGQEVILRCVPISNHLYFYWYRQILGQKVEFLVSFYNNEISEKSEIFDDQFSVERPDGSNFTLKIRSTKLEDSAMYFCASRMSSGVDEQYFGPGTRLTVT.

CDR3 protein: CASSQRLAKNIQYF. CDR3 DNA: TGTGCCAGCAGCCAACGACTAGCCAAAAACATTCAGTACTTC. The rearrangement uses TRBV7-2 and TRBJ2-4; no reliable D call. The germline V and J ends were trimmed by 5 bases and 0 bases, with 8 bases remaining between them. CDR1 is SGHTA and CDR2 is FQGNSA in the germline V gene. The CDR3 runs to 14 residues.

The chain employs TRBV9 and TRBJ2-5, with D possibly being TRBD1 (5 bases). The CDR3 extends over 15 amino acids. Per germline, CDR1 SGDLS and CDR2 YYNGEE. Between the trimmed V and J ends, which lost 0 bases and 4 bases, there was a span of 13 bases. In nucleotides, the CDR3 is TGTGCCAGCAGCGTAGGCCCTAGGGGTAGAGAGACCCAGTACTTC. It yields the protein CASSVGPRGRETQYF.

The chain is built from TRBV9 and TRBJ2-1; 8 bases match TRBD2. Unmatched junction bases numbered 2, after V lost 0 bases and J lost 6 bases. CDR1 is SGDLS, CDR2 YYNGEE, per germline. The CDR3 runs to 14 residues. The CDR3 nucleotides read TGTGCCAGCAGCGTAGTAACTAGCGGCAATGAGCAGTTCTTC. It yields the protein CASSVVTSGNEQFF.

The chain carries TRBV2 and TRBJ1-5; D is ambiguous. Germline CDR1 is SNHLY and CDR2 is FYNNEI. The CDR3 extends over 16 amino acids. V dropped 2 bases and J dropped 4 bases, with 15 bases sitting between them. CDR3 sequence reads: CASSESPPRSNQPQHF. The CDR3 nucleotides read TGTGCCAGCAGTGAATCCCCCCCGCGGTCAAATCAGCCCCAGCATTTT. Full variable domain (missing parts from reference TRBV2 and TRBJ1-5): EPEVTQTPSHQVTQMGQEVILRCVPISNHLYFYWYRQILGQKVEFLVSFYNNEISEKSEIFDDQFSVERPDGSNFTLKIRSTKLEDSAMYFCASSESPPRSNQPQHFGDGTRLSIL.

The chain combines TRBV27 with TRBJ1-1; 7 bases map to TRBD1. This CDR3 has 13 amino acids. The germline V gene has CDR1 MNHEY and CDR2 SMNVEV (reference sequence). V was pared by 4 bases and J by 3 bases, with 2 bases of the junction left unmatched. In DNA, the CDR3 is TGTGCCAGCAGTTACGACAGGGACACTGAAGCTTTCTTT. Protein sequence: CASSYDRDTEAFF.

In nucleotides, the CDR3 is TGTGCCAGCAGCTCCGGGACAACACAAAATGAGCAGTTCTTC. As protein: CASSSGTTQNEQFF. The chain uses TRBV11-2 and TRBJ2-1; D is perhaps TRBD1 (6 bases). There are 14 residues in the CDR3. CDR1 and CDR2 from the germline V gene are SGHAT and FQNNGV. Trimming took off 4 bases at V and 7 bases at J, with 14 bases between the two ends.

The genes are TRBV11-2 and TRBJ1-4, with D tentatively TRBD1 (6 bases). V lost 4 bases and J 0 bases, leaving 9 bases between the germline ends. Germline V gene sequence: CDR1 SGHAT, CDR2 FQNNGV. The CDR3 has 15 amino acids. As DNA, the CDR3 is TGTGCCAGCAGCTATACAGGGTCAACTAATGAAAAACTGTTTTTT. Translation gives CASSYTGSTNEKLFF. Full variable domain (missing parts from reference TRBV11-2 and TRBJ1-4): EAGVAQSPRYKIIEKRQSVAFWCNPISGHATLYWYQQILGQGPKLLIQFQNNGVVDDSQLPKDRFSAERLKGVDSTLKIQPAKLEDSAVYLCASSYTGSTNEKLFFGSGTQLSVL.

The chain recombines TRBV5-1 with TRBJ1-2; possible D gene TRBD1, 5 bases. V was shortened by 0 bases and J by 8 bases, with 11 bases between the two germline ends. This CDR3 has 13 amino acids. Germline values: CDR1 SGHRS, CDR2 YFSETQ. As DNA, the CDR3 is TGCGCCAGCAGCTTGGAGACAGTGTCGGGCTACACCTTC. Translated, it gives CASSLETVSGYTF.

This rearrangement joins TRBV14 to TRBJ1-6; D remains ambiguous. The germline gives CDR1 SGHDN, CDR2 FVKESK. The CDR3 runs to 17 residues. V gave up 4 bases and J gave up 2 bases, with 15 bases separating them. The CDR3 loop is CASSLGLVAPYNSPLHF. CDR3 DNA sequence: TGTGCCAGCAGCCTTGGACTCGTAGCGCCCTATAATTCACCCCTCCACTTT.

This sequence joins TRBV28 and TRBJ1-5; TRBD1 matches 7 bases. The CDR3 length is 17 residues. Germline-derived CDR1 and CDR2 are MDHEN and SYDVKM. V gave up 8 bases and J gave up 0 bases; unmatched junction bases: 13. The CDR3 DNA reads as TGTGCCAGCTCGTCTACGGGACAGCGACCTAGCAATCAGCCCCAGCATTTT. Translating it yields CASSSTGQRPSNQPQHF.

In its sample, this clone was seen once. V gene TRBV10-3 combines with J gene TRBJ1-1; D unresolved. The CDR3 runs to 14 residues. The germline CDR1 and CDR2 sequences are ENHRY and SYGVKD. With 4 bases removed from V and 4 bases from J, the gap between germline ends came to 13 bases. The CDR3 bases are TGTGCCATCAGTGGTACGAGGGAGGGCACTGAAGCTTTCTTT. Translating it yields CAISGTREGTEAFF.

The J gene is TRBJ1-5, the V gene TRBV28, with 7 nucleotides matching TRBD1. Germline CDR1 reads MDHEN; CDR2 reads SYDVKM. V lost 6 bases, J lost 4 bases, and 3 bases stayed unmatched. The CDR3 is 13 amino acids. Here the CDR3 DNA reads TGTGCCAGCAGGGGACAGTTAAATCAGCCCCAGCATTTT. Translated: CASRGQLNQPQHF.

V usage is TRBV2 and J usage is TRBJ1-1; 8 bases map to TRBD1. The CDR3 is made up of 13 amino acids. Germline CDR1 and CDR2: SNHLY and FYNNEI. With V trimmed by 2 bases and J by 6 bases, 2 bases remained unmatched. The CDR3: CASSEQGAAEAFF. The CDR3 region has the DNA TGTGCCAGCAGTGAACAGGGGGCGGCTGAAGCTTTCTTT.

The CDR3 protein is CASSSTPPLATAFF. CDR3 coding DNA: TGTGCCAGCAGTTCGACTCCTCCCCTGGCTACGGCTTTCTTT. The chain employs TRBV6-5 and TRBJ1-1; D is ambiguous. Trimming pared 4 bases from V and 11 bases from J, leaving 20 bases between. Germline assignment: CDR1 MNHEY and CDR2 SVGAGI. The CDR3 has 14 residues.

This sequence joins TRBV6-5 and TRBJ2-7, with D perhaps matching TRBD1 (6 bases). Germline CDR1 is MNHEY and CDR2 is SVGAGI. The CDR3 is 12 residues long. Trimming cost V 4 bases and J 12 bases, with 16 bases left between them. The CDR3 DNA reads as TGTGCCAGCAGTTGGACAGTGGGTTTGGCGTACTTC. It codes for CASSWTVGLAYF.

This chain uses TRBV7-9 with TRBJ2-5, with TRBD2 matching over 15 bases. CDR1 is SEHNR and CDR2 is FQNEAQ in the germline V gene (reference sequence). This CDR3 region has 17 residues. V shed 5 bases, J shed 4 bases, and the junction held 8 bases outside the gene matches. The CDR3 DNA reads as TGTGCCAGCAGCACTCGGACTAGCGGGGGGGCAAGAGAGACCCAGTACTTC. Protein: CASSTRTSGGARETQYF.

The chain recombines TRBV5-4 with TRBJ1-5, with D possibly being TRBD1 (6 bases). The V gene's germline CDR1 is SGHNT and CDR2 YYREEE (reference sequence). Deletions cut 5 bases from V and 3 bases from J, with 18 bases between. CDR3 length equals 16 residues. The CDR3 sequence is CASSPQQGCNNQPQHF. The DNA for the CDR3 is TGTGCCAGCAGTCCCCAACAGGGATGTAACAATCAGCCCCAGCATTTT.

The chain's CDR3 is CASSQVDSSSGNTIYF. DNA of the CDR3: TGTGCCAGCAGCCAAGTGGACAGCAGCTCTGGAAACACCATATATTTT. The chain recombines TRBV4-2 with TRBJ1-3; maybe TRBD1 (6 bases). CDR1 LGHNA and CDR2 YNFKEQ come from the germline V gene. V was cut by 1 base and J by 0 bases, with 10 bases left in between. This CDR3 comprises 16 residues.

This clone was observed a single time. The CDR3 sequence is CASSTQGPATEAFF. The CDR3 DNA follows: TGTGCCAGCAGCACCCAGGGGCCAGCCACTGAAGCTTTCTTT. The chain is built from TRBV9 and TRBJ1-1, with TRBD1 as a possible D gene (6 bases). Germline CDR1 SGDLS, CDR2 YYNGEE. The CDR3 spans 14 residues. V was cut by 4 bases and J by 4 bases, with 14 bases left in between.

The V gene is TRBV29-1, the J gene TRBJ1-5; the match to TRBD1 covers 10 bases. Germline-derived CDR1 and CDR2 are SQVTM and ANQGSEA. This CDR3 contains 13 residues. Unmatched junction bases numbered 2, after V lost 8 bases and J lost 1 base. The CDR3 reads CSSGQGSNQPQHF. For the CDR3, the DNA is TGCAGCTCGGGACAGGGGAGCAATCAGCCCCAGCATTTT.

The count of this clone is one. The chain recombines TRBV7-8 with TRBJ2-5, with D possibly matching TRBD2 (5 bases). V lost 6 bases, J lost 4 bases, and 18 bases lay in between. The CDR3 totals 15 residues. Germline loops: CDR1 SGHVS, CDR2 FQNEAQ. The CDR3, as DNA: TGTGCCAGCAGGTGGACTGAGCGAACGATAGAGACCCAGTACTTC. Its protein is CASRWTERTIETQYF.

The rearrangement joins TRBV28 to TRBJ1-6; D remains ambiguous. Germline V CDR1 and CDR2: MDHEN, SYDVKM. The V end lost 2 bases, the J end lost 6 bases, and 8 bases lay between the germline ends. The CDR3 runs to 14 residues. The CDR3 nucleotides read TGTGCCAGCAGTTTAGCTAGGTTTAATTCACCCCTCCACTTT. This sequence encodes CASSLARFNSPLHF.

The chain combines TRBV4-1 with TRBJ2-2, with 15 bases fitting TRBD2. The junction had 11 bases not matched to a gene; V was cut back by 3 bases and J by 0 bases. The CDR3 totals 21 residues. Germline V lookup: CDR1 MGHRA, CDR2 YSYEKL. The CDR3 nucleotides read TGCGCCAGCAGCCACTTCTTTAGGACTAGCGGGGGGGCAACGAACACCGGGGAGCTGTTTTTT. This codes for CASSHFFRTSGGATNTGELFF.

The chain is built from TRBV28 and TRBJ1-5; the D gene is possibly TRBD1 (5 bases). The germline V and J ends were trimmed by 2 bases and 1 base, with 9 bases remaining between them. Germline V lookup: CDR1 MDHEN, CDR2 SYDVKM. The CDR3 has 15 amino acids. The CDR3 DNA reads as TGTGCCAGCAGTTTACCTGGGGCGAGCAATCAGCCCCAGCATTTT. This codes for CASSLPGASNQPQHF.